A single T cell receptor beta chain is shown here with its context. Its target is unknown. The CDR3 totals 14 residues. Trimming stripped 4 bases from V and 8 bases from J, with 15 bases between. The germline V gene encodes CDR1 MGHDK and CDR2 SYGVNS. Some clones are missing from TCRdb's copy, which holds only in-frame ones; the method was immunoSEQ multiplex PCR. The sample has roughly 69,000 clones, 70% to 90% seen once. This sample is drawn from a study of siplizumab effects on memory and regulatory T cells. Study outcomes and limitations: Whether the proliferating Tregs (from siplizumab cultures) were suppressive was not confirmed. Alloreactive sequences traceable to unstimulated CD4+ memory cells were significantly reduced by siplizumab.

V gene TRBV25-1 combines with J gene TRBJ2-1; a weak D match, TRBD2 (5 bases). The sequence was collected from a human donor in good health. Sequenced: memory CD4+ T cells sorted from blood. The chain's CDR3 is CASSVEGPIDEQFF. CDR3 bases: TGTGCCAGCAGTGTTGAGGGCCCGATCGATGAGCAGTTCTTC.